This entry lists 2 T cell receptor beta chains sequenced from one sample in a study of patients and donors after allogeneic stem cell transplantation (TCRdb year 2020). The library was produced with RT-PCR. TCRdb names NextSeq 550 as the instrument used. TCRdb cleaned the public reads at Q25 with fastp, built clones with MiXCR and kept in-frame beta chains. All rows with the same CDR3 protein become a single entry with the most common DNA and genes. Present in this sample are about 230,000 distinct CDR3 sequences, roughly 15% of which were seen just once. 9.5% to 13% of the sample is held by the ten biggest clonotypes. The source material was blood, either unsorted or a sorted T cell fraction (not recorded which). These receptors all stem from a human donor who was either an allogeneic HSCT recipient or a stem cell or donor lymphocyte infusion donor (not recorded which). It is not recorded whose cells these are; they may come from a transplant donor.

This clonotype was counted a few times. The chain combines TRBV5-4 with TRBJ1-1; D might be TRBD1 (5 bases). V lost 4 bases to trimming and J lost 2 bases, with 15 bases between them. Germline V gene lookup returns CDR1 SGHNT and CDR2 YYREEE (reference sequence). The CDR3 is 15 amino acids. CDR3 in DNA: TGTGCCAGCAGCGTTGCGGGGGAGCCTAACACTGAAGCTTTCTTT. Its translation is CASSVAGEPNTEAFF.

The CDR3 reads CASSVEEGGGTDTQYF. CDR3 nucleotide sequence: TGTGCCAGCAGCGTAGAAGAGGGGGGAGGCACAGATACGCAGTATTTT. The chain recombines TRBV9 with TRBJ2-3; D tentatively reads TRBD1 or TRBD2 (6 bases each). The CDR3 loop spans 16 amino acids. Looked up from germline, CDR1 is SGDLS and CDR2 is YYNGEE. V gave up 0 bases and J gave up 1 base, with 12 bases separating them.